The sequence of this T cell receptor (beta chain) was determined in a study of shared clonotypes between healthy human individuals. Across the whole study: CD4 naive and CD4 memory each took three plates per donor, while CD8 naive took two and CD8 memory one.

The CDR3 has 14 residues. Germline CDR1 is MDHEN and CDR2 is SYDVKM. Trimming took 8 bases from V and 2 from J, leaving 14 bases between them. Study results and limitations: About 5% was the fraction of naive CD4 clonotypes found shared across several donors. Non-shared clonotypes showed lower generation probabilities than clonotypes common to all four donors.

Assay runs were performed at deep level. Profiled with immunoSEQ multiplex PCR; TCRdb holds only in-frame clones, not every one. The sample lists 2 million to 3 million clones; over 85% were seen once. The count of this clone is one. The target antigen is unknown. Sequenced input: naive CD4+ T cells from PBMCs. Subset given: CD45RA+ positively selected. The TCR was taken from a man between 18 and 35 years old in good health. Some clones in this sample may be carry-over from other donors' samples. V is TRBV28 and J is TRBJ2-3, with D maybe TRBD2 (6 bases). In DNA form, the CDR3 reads TGTGCCAGCGGTACTTCGCGGGACACAGATACGCAGTATTTT. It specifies CASGTSRDTDTQYF.